The next 25 T cell receptor beta chains were all read from a single sample in a study of blood T cell repertoires in COVID-19. Profiled with immunoSEQ multiplex PCR; TCRdb holds only in-frame clones, not every one. The sample has 85,000 to 95,000 clones; around 87% are singletons. The sequenced sample was peripheral blood. The receptors were sampled from a human donor with acute or convalescent COVID-19. The donor label of this sample is uncertain.

V is TRBV7-9 and J is TRBJ2-5, with TRBD2 matching 9 bases. CDR3 length: 15 amino acids. The germline V gene has CDR1 SEHNR and CDR2 FQNEAQ (reference sequence). V was clipped by 5 bases and J by 5 bases; unmatched bases: 9. The CDR3 here is CASSASGAGGETQYF. The CDR3 region has the DNA TGTGCCAGCAGCGCCTCTGGAGCGGGGGGCGAGACCCAGTACTTC.

In this sample, this clone turned up once. The chain combines TRBV11-2 with TRBJ1-1; D perhaps matches TRBD1 (5 bases). The ends were cut back, 3 bases at V and 1 base at J, with 9 bases in the middle. Germline V gene sequence: CDR1 SGHAT, CDR2 FQNNGV. The CDR3 extends over 14 amino acids. The chain's CDR3 is CASSLYRKNTEAFF. The CDR3, as DNA: TGTGCCAGCAGCTTGTACAGGAAGAACACTGAAGCTTTCTTT.

The rearrangement links TRBV7-9 to TRBJ1-1; 7 positions match TRBD1. The CDR3 covers 15 residues. V gave up 2 bases and J gave up 9 bases; unmatched junction bases: 12. Looked up from germline, CDR1 is SEHNR and CDR2 is FQNEAQ (reference sequence). The CDR3 DNA reads TGTGCCAGCAGCTTATGGGGCCGGGACAGAGGTAAAGCTTTCTTT. It is translated as CASSLWGRDRGKAFF.

The CDR3 nucleotides are TGTGCATCCAATTCAGACAGCGGGGAGACCCAGTACTTC. Protein: CASNSDSGETQYF. This chain joins TRBV10-3 and TRBJ2-5; a possible D gene is TRBD2 (6 bases). The CDR3 extends over 13 amino acids. CDR1 is ENHRY and CDR2 is SYGVKD in the germline V gene.

This clone was found once. J is TRBJ1-2 and V is TRBV4-2; 7 positions match TRBD1. Per the germline V gene, CDR1 is LGHNA and CDR2 is YNFKEQ. Germline trimming cut 5 bases from V and 1 base from J; bases unmatched to any gene: 4. The CDR3 loop spans 14 amino acids. CDR3 in DNA: TGTGCCAGCAGCGTGCGGGACAGTAACTATGGCTACACCTTC. Protein: CASSVRDSNYGYTF.

This clone turned up a few times. The V and J genes are TRBV28 and TRBJ1-2; D uncertain. The CDR3 sequence is 14 residues long. Per the germline V gene, CDR1 is MDHEN and CDR2 is SYDVKM. The V and J ends lost 7 bases and 7 bases respectively, with 19 bases between them. The DNA for the CDR3 is TGTGCCAGCACCCCGCCGGGTGTAATTGGTGGCTACACCTTC. Protein: CASTPPGVIGGYTF.

This chain joins TRBV10-2 and TRBJ2-5; 9 bases match TRBD2. The CDR3 length is 16 residues. Trimming at V came to 5 bases and at J to 5 bases, leaving 12 bases not matched to a gene. Germline V gene lookup returns CDR1 WSHSY and CDR2 SAAADI. CDR3 amino acids: CASSTPGYAGGETQYF. The CDR3 region has the DNA TGCGCCAGCAGTACCCCTGGGTATGCGGGGGGGGAGACCCAGTACTTC.

The gene calls are TRBV12-3 or TRBV12-4 and TRBJ2-2; a weak D match, TRBD1 (6 bases). The CDR3 consists of 13 residues. V gave up 5 bases and J gave up 6 bases, with 10 bases separating them. The DNA of the CDR3 is TGTGCCAGCAGTACGGACAGCCCCGGGGAGCTGTTTTTT. Translated: CASSTDSPGELFF.

The CDR3 DNA follows: TGCGCCAGCAGCTTGCAGGGGAAAGAGACCCAGTACTTC. This codes for CASSLQGKETQYF. V is TRBV5-1 and J is TRBJ2-5; TRBD1 might be the D (6 bases). CDR1 and CDR2 (germline): SGHRS, YFSETQ. The CDR3 length is 13 residues. Trimming pared 1 base from V and 3 bases from J, leaving 7 bases between.

The chain combines TRBV24-1 with TRBJ1-2; D gene ambiguous. The V gene lost 1 base and the J gene lost 8 bases, with 7 bases spanning the gap. From germline, CDR1 is KGHDR and CDR2 SFDVKD. The CDR3 is made up of 12 amino acids. The CDR3 DNA is TGTGCCACCAGTGATTTCAGTTACGGCTACACCTTC. It is translated as CATSDFSYGYTF.

This clone appeared once. In nucleotides, the CDR3 is TGCGCCAGCAGCCGCGACGGGGGGTACTCTGGAAACACCATATATTTT. Protein sequence: CASSRDGGYSGNTIYF. The rearrangement uses TRBV5-1 and TRBJ1-3; TRBD1 might be the D (5 bases). This CDR3 has 16 residues. Germline values: CDR1 SGHRS, CDR2 YFSETQ. The ends were cut back, 4 bases at V and 0 bases at J, with 14 bases in the middle.

The genes are TRBV19 and TRBJ1-6; 7 nucleotides match TRBD1. J gave up 1 base and V 7 bases, and 4 bases lay outside the gene matches. CDR1 and CDR2 from the germline V gene are LNHDA and SQIVND (reference sequence). The CDR3 sequence is 15 residues long. The CDR3 loop is CASKRQGSYNSPLHF. The CDR3 DNA sequence: TGTGCCAGTAAACGACAGGGATCCTATAATTCACCCCTCCACTTT.

This chain links TRBV15 with TRBJ2-3; 10 bases align to TRBD2. J gave up 0 bases and V 1 base, and 13 bases lay outside the gene matches. CDR1 and CDR2 from the germline V gene are LNHNV and YYDKDF (reference sequence). CDR3 size: 20 residues. In nucleotides, the CDR3 is TGTGCCACCAGCAGAGGGTCTTGGGAAGCGGGGGGGCGGAGCACAGATACGCAGTATTTT. Residues: CATSRGSWEAGGRSTDTQYF.

This rearrangement joins TRBV7-3 to TRBJ1-2, with a possible D match to TRBD1 (5 bases). V was trimmed by 2 bases and J by 3 bases, leaving 13 bases between them. The CDR3 is 15 residues long. Germline V gene data show CDR1 as SGHTA and CDR2 as FQGTGA. The CDR3 DNA sequence: TGTGCCAGCAGCTTATCTCCAGGAGGGGACTATGGCTACACCTTC. It translates to CASSLSPGGDYGYTF.

This clone was counted between two and nine times. The gene calls are TRBV28 and TRBJ1-6; 8 bases map to TRBD1. The CDR3 extends over 16 amino acids. With V trimmed by 2 bases and J by 9 bases, 9 bases remained unmatched. The germline CDR1 and CDR2 sequences are MDHEN and SYDVKM. The chain's CDR3 is CASSLPPQGAGSPLHF. As DNA, the CDR3 is TGTGCCAGCAGTTTACCCCCGCAGGGGGCAGGTTCACCCCTCCACTTT.

The chain combines TRBV7-3 with TRBJ1-6; 7 bases fit TRBD1. Trimming took 3 bases from V and 7 from J; bases not matched to a gene: 6. Germline-derived CDR1 and CDR2 are SGHTA and FQGTGA. The CDR3 has 15 amino acids. The CDR3 coding sequence is TGTGCCAGCAGCTTGGACGGGACAGAGAATTCACCCCTCCACTTT. Translation gives CASSLDGTENSPLHF.

The rearrangement uses TRBV27 and TRBJ2-7; TRBD2 matches 7 bases. From germline, CDR1 is MNHEY and CDR2 SMNVEV (reference sequence). The CDR3 covers 13 residues. The ends lost 4 bases at V and 4 bases at J; junction bases unmatched: 4. The CDR3 protein is CASSSPGGYEQYF. The CDR3 nucleotides are TGTGCCAGCAGTTCTCCGGGGGGATACGAGCAGTACTTC.

The count of this clone is one. The V and J genes are TRBV7-7 and TRBJ2-5, with TRBD1 matching over 9 bases. J lost 4 bases, V lost 1 base, and 13 bases had no gene match. CDR1 is SSHAT, CDR2 FNYEAQ, per germline (reference sequence). The CDR3 runs 18 residues. The CDR3 here is CASSLGTPVGQGRETQYF. DNA for the CDR3: TGTGCCAGCAGCTTAGGGACCCCGGTTGGACAGGGGCGAGAGACCCAGTACTTC.

A remark on this clone: Other DNA sequences in this sample translate to the same CDR3. The V gene is TRBV5-1, the J gene TRBJ1-3; no clear D. This CDR3 has 14 amino acids. Per the germline V gene, CDR1 is SGHRS and CDR2 is YFSETQ. V dropped 0 bases and J dropped 0 bases, with 4 bases sitting between them. CDR3 region: CASSLGSSGNTIYF. In nucleotides, the CDR3 is TGCGCCAGCAGCTTGGGCAGCTCTGGAAACACCATATATTTT. The full variable domain, rest sourced from reference TRBV5-1 and TRBJ1-3, is KAGVTQTPRYLIKTRGQQVTLSCSPISGHRSVSWYQQTPGQGLQFLFEYFSETQRNKGNFPGRFSGRQFSNSRSEMNVSTLELGDSALYLCASSLGSSGNTIYFGEGSWLTVV.

J is TRBJ1-6 and V is TRBV21-1; the DNA was not used to check the table's D call, TRBD1. TRBV21-1 is a recognized pseudogene. CDR3 length: 16 residues. The DNA of the CDR3 is TGTGCCAGCAGCAAGAGGGGGACGGAGGCGAATTCACCCCTCCACTTT. It translates to CASSKRGTEANSPLHF.

The gene calls are TRBV7-2 and TRBJ2-5; TRBD2 agrees at 8 bases. Looked up from germline, CDR1 is SGHTA and CDR2 is FQGNSA. Unmatched junction bases numbered 11, after V lost 4 bases and J lost 1 base. The CDR3 has 17 residues. The CDR3 DNA reads as TGTGCCAGCAGCTCCCGAGGGGCGGGGGGTCCCCAAGAGACCCAGTACTTC. This codes for CASSSRGAGGPQETQYF.

This clone was seen a handful of times. This chain connects TRBV27 to TRBJ2-1; D is ambiguous. Trimming cost V 3 bases and J 4 bases, with 7 bases left between them. Germline CDR1 reads MNHEY; CDR2 reads SMNVEV (reference sequence). CDR3 length: 13 residues. CDR3 bases: TGTGCCAGCAGTTTTGGGCAATACAATGAGCAGTTCTTC. As protein: CASSFGQYNEQFF.

This chain links TRBV29-1 with TRBJ2-3, with 9 bases that match TRBD1. The CDR3 loop spans 14 amino acids. J lost 1 base, V lost 6 bases, and 5 bases had no gene match. Germline V lookup: CDR1 SQVTM, CDR2 ANQGSEA. In nucleotides, the CDR3 is TGCAGCGTCGTCCGGGACAGGGGCACAGATACGCAGTATTTT. This encodes CSVVRDRGTDTQYF.

The chain carries TRBV25-1 and TRBJ2-1, with a tentative D call TRBD2 (5 bases). Germline loops: CDR1 MGHDK, CDR2 SYGVNS. The ends were cut back, 3 bases at V and 4 bases at J, with 13 bases in the middle. The CDR3 is 15 residues long. As DNA, the CDR3 is TGTGCCAGCAGTGAGGGAGAGGGAAGGTACAATGAGCAGTTCTTC. Encoded protein: CASSEGEGRYNEQFF. Based on the CDR3 plus reference TRBV25-1 and TRBJ2-1, the full variable domain is EADIYQTPRYLVIGTGKKITLECSQTMGHDKMYWYQQDPGMELHLIHYSYGVNSTEKGDLSSESTVSRIRTEHFPLTLESARPSHTSQYLCASSEGEGRYNEQFFGPGTRLTVL.

J is TRBJ2-7 and V is TRBV10-3; TRBD2 is a possible D gene (6 bases). This CDR3 is built from 15 residues. Germline CDR1 reads ENHRY; CDR2 reads SYGVKD. V was shortened by 0 bases and J by 4 bases, with 13 bases between the two germline ends. CDR3 in amino acids: CAISESGGQRYEQYF. In DNA form, the CDR3 reads TGTGCCATCAGTGAGTCGGGGGGTCAGAGGTACGAGCAGTACTTC.